Ten or more counts support the clone carrying this TCR beta chain. Its antigen remains unknown. Making the TCR beta libraries involved quantitative 5'-RACE with molecular barcodes. TCRdb used MiXCR to reprocess the 5' RACE reads, holding one entry per CDR3 protein. This sample has more than 250,000 distinct CDR3 sequences, with about 9.9% found just once. This record comes from a study of CD8 T cells in ankylosing spondylitis. General study results and limits: Clones tied to disease were said to be significantly enriched in matched ankylosing spondylitis synovial fluid. One TCR beta motif, made up of 7 or 8 highly homologous variants, appeared characteristic of ankylosing spondylitis blood. Disease-linked clones had a CD8+ phenotype and relatively low frequency in peripheral blood.

This TCR derives from a female donor with ankylosing spondylitis or in good health (not recorded which). The specimen was blood, either unsorted or a sorted T cell fraction (not recorded which).

This CDR3 reads CSAAGFTGKEYGYTF. Written as DNA, the CDR3 is TGCAGTGCCGCGGGATTTACAGGGAAGGAATATGGCTACACCTTC. The chain joins TRBV20-1 to TRBJ1-2; D is possibly TRBD1 (6 bases). The CDR3 has 15 amino acids. Germline CDR1 reads DFQATT; CDR2 reads SNEGSKA (reference sequence). The V and J ends lost 6 bases and 5 bases respectively, with 22 bases between them.